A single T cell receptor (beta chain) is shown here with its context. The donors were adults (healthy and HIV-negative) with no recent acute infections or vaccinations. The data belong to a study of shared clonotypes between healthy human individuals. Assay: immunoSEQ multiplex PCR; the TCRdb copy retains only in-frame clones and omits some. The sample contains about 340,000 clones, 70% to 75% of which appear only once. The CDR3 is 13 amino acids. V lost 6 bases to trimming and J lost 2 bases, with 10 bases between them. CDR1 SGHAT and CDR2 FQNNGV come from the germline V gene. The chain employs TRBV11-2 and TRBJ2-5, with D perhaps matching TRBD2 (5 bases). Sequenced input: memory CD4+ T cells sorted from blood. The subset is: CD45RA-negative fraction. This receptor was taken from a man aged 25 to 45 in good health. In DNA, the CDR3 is TGTGCCAGCAGGCAGGACTCTCAAGAGACCCAGTACTTC. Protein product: CASRQDSQETQYF. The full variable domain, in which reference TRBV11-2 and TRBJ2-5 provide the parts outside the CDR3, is EAGVAQSPRYKIIEKRQSVAFWCNPISGHATLYWYQQILGQGPKLLIQFQNNGVVDDSQLPKDRFSAERLKGVDSTLKIQPAKLEDSAVYLCASRQDSQETQYFGPGTRLLVL.